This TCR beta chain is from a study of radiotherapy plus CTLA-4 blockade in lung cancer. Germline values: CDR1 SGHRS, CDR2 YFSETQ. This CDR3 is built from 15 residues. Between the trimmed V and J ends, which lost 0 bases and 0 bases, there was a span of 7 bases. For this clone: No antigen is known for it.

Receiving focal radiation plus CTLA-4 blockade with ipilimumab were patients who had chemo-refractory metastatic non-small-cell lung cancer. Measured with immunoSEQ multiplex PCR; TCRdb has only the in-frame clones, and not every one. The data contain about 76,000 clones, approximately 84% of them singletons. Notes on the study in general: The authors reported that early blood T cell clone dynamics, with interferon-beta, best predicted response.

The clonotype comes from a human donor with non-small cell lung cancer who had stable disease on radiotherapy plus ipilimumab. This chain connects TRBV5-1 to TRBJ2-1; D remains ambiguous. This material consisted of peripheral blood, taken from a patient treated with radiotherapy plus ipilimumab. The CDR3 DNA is TGCGCCAGCAGCTTGGCTGTAGGCTCCTACAATGAGCAGTTCTTC. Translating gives CASSLAVGSYNEQFF.